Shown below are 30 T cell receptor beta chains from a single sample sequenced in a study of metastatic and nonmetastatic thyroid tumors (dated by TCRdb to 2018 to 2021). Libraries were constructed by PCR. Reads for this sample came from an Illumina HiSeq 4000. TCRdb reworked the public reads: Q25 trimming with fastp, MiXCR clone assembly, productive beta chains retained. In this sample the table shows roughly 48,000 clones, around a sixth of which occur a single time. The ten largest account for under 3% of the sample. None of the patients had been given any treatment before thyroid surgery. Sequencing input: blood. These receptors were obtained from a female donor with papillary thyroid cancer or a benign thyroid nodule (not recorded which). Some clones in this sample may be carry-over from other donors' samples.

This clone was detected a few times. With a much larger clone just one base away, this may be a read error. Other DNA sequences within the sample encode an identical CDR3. CDR3 nucleotides: TGTGCCAGCAGACCTGACAGGGTCACTGAAGCCTTCTTT. This gives the protein CASRPDRVTEAFF. The chain combines TRBV28 with TRBJ1-1, with 7 bases identical to TRBD1. The CDR3 is 13 residues long. CDR1 is MDHEN, CDR2 SYDVKM, per germline.

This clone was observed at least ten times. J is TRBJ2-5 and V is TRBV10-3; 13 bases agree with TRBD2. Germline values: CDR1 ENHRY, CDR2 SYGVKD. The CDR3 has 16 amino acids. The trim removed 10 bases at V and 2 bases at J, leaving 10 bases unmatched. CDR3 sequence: CATKIGLAGDQETQYF. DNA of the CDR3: TGTGCCACTAAGATCGGACTAGCGGGAGATCAAGAGACCCAGTACTTC.

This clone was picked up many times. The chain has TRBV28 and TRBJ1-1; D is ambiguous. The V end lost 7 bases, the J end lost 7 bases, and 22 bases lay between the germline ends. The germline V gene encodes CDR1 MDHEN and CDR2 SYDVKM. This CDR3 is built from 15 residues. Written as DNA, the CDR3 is TGTGCCAGCAATCCATCGGCCGGGTGGGGTTTTGAAGCTTTCTTT. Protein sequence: CASNPSAGWGFEAFF.

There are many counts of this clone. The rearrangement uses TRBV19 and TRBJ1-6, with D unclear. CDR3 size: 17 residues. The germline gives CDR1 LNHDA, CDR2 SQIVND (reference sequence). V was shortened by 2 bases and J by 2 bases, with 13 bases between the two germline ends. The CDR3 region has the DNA TGTGCCAGTAGTATATTCCACCTACGGACCTATAATTCACCCCTCCACTTT. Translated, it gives CASSIFHLRTYNSPLHF.

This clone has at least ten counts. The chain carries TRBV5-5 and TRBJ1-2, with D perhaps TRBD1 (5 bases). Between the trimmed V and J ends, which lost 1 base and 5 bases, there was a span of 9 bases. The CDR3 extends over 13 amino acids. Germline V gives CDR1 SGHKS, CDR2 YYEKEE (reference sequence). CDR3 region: CASSLSQGYGYTF. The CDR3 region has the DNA TGTGCCAGCAGCTTGAGTCAGGGATATGGCTACACCTTC.

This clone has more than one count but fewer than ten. The CDR3 sequence: CATSEPPGGRETQYF. In DNA form, the CDR3 reads TGTGCCACCAGTGAACCCCCCGGTGGAAGGGAGACCCAGTACTTC. The chain couples TRBV24-1 to TRBJ2-5; no clear D gene. The CDR3 is 15 residues long. Germline-derived CDR1 and CDR2 are KGHDR and SFDVKD. Trimming pared 4 bases from V and 5 bases from J, leaving 16 bases between.

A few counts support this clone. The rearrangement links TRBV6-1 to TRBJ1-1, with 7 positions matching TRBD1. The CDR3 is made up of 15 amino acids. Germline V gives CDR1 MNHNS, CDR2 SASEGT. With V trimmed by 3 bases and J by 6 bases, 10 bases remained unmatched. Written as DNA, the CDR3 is TGTGCCAGCAGTGACGGGACAGCGGGTACATCTGAAGCTTTCTTT. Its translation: CASSDGTAGTSEAFF.

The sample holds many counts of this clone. The CDR3 region has the DNA TGTGCCACCAGTGACCCCTCCGGGACAGGGGAGGACGAGCAGTACTTC. Amino acid sequence: CATSDPSGTGEDEQYF. The rearrangement links TRBV24-1 to TRBJ2-7; 10 nucleotides match TRBD1. The CDR3 has 16 residues. V lost 4 bases and J lost 5; bases outside the gene matches: 10. The germline V gene has CDR1 KGHDR and CDR2 SFDVKD.

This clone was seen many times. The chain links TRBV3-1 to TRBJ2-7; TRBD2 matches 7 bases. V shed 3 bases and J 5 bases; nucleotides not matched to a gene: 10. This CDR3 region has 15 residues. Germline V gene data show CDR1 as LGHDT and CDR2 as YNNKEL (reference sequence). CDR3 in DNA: TGTGCCAGCAGCCACCGACACGGGGGAGGGCACGAGCAGTACTTC. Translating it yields CASSHRHGGGHEQYF.

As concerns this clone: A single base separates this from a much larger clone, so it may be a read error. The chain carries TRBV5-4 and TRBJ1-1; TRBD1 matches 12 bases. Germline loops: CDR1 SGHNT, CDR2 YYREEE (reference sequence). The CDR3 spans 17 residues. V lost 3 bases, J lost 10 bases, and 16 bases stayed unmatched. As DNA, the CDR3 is TGTGCCAGCAGCTCTCTTGGGACAGGGGGCCGGGGACGTGGAGCTTTCTTT. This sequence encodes CASSSLGTGGRGRGAFF.

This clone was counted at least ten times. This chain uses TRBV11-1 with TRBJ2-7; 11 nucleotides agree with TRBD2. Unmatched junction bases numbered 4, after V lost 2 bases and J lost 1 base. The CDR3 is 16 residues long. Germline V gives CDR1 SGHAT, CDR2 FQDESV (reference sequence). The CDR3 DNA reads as TGTGCCAGCAGCTTACATCCTAGCGGGAGGTCCTACGAGCAGTACTTC. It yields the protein CASSLHPSGRSYEQYF.

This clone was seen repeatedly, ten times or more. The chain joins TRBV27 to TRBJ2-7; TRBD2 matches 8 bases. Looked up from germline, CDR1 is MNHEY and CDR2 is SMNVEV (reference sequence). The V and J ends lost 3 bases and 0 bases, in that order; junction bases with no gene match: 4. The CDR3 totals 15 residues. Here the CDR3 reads CASSFGGEDSYEQYF. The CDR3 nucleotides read TGTGCCAGCAGTTTCGGGGGGGAGGACTCCTACGAGCAGTACTTC.

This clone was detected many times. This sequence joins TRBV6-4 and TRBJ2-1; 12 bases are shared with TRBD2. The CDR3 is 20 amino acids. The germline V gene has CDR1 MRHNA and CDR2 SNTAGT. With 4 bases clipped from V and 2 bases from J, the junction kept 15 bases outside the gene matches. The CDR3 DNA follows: TGTGCCAGCAGTGTGTACGGGACTAGCGGGCCTTCCTTTACCTACAATGAGCAGTTCTTC. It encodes CASSVYGTSGPSFTYNEQFF.

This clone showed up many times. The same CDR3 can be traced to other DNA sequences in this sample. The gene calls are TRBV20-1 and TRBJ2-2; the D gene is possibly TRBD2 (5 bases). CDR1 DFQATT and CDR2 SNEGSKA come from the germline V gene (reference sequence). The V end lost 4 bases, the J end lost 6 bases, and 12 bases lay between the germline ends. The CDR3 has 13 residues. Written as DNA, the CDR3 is TGCAGTGCTACGGCCACCGGGGCCGGGGAGCTGTTTTTT. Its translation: CSATATGAGELFF.

The CDR3 bases are TGCAGTGATAGGGAAAGAAACGCCTACGAGCAGTACTTC. Translating it yields CSDRERNAYEQYF. The V gene is TRBV20-1, the J gene TRBJ2-7; unclear D gene. CDR1 and CDR2 (germline): DFQATT, SNEGSKA (reference sequence). This CDR3 is built from 13 residues. Trimming cost V 7 bases and J 2 bases, with 15 bases left between them.

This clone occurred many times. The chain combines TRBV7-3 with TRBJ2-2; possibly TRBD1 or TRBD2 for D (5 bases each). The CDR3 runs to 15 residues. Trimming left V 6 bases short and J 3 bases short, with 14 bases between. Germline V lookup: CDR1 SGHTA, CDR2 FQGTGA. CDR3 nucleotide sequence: TGTGCCAGCAGTGAGGGGTTAGGGGACACCGGGGAGCTGTTTTTT. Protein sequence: CASSEGLGDTGELFF.

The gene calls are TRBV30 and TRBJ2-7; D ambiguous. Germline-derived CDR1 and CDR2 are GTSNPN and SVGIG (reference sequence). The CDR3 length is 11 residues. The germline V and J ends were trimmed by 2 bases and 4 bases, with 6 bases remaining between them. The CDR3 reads CAWSSGYEQYF. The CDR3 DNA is TGTGCCTGGAGTTCTGGGTACGAGCAGTACTTC.

Here the CDR3 DNA reads TGTGCCAGTAGTATGGGGGCAGAGAATTTCTACAATGAGCAGTTCTTC. This translates into CASSMGAENFYNEQFF. This chain links TRBV19 with TRBJ2-1, with a weak D call TRBD1 (6 bases). V dropped 3 bases and J dropped 3 bases, with 15 bases sitting between them. The CDR3 consists of 16 residues. The V gene's germline CDR1 is LNHDA and CDR2 SQIVND (reference sequence).

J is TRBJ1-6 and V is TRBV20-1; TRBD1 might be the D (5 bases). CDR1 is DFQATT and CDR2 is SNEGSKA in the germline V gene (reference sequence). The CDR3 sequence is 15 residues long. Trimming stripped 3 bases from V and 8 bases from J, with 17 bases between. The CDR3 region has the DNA TGCAGTGCTAGTGATCTCGGCAGGGAAGATTCACCCCTCCACTTT. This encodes CSASDLGREDSPLHF.

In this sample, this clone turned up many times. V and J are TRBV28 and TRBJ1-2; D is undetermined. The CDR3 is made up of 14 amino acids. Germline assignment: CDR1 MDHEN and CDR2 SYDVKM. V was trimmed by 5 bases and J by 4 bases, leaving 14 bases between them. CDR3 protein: CASSPVLLVYGYTF. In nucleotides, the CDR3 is TGTGCCAGCAGTCCCGTACTACTAGTCTATGGCTACACCTTC.

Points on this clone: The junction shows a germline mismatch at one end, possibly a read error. The DNA for the CDR3 is TGCGCCAGCAGTGATGGGACTAGCGGGAGTTCCCTCTACCAGCAGTACTTC. It specifies CASSDGTSGSSLYQQYF. The chain links TRBV10-1 to TRBJ2-7; the match to TRBD2 covers 14 bases. The CDR3 has 17 residues. CDR1 is WNHNN, CDR2 SYGVQD, per germline (reference sequence).

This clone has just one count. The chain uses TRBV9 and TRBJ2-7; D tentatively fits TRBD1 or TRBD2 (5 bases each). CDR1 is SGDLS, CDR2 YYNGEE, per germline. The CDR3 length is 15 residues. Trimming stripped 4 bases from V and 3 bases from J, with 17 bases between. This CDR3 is CASSLGGGIYYEQYF. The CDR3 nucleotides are TGTGCCAGCAGCCTCGGTGGGGGTATATACTACGAGCAGTACTTC.

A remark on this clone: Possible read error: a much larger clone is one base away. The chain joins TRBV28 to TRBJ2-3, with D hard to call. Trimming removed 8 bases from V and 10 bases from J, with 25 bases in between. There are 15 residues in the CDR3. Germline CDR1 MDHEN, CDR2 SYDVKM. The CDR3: CASLDGSARYDAQYF. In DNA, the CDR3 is TGTGCCAGCTTGGACGGGTCCGCTCGGTACGATGCGCAGTATTTT.

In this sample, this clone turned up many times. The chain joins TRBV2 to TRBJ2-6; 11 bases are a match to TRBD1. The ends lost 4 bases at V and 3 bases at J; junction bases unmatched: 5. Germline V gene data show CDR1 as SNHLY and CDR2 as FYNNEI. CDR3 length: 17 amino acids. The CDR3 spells CASSGTGGAGGANVLTF. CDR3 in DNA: TGTGCCAGCAGTGGGACAGGGGGCGCAGGTGGGGCCAACGTCCTGACTTTC. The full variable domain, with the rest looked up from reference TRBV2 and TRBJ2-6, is EPEVTQTPSHQVTQMGQEVILRCVPISNHLYFYWYRQILGQKVEFLVSFYNNEISEKSEIFDDQFSVERPDGSNFTLKIRSTKLEDSAMYFCASSGTGGAGGANVLTFGAGSRLTVL.

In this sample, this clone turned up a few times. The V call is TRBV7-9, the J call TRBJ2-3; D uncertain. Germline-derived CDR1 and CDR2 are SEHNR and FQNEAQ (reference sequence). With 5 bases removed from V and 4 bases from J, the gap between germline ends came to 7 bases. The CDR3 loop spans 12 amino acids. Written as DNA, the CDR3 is TGTGCCAGCAGCATTGACCCAGATACGCAGTATTTT. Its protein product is CASSIDPDTQYF.

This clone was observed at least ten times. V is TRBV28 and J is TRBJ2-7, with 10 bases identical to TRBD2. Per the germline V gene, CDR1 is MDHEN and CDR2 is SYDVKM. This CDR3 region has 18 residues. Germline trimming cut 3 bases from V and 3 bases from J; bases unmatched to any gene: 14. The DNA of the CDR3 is TGTGCCAGCAGTTTCGGTGCGGCTAGCGGGAGTCCTTTCTACGAGCAGTACTTC. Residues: CASSFGAASGSPFYEQYF.

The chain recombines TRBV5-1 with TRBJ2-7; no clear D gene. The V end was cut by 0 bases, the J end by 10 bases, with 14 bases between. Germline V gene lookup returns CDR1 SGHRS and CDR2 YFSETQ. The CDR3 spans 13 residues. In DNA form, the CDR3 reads TGCGCCAGCAGCTTGGAGCCGTCAACCCTCCAGTACTTC. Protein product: CASSLEPSTLQYF.

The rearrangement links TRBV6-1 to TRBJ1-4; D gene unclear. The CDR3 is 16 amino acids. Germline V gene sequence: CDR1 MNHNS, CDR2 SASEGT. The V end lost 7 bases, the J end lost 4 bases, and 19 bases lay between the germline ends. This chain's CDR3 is CASMRSLPGGNEKLFF. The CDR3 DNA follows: TGTGCCAGCATGAGAAGTTTACCCGGCGGTAATGAAAAACTGTTTTTT.

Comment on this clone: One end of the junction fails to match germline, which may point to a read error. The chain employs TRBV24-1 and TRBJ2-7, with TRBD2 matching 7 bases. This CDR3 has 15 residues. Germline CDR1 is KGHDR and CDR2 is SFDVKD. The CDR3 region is CATSDKAGESFEQYF. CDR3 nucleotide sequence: TGTGCCACCAGTGATAAGGCGGGAGAATCCTTCGAGCAGTACTTC.

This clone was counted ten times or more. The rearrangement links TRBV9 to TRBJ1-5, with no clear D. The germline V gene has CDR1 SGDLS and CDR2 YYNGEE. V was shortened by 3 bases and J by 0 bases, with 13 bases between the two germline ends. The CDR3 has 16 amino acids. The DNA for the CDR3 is TGTGCCAGCAGCGCTGACGGAGCCCATAGCAATCAGCCCCAGCATTTT. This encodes CASSADGAHSNQPQHF.